These 6 T cell receptor beta chains share one sample of origin, sequenced in a study of response to subunit inactivated influenza vaccine. TCRdb called the RT-PCR reads again in MiXCR, with one record for every CDR3 protein. The sample comprises 450,000 to 500,000 distinct CDR3 sequences, roughly 9.8% of which are singletons, and less than 15% rests with the top ten. Sequences were derived from PBMCs from blood, sampled roughly 6 weeks after vaccination. These receptors originate from a man aged 50 to 60 who received an inactivated influenza vaccine.

The table lists this clonotype with many counts. The chain joins TRBV7-2 to TRBJ2-7; 10 nucleotides align to TRBD2. In germline, CDR1 is SGHTA, CDR2 FQGNSA. V was clipped by 5 bases and J by 0 bases; unmatched bases: 4. The CDR3 spans 15 residues. The CDR3 sequence is CASSPSGGTSYEQYF. The CDR3 DNA sequence: TGTGCCAGCAGCCCTAGCGGGGGTACCTCCTACGAGCAGTACTTC.

This rearrangement joins TRBV6-1 to TRBJ2-1; D is possibly TRBD1 or TRBD2 (6 bases each). The CDR3 length is 15 residues. V gave up 10 bases and J gave up 12 bases, with 28 bases separating them. Looked up from germline, CDR1 is MNHNS and CDR2 is SASEGT. The CDR3 loop reads CATGEDSLEVQAQFF. Here the CDR3 DNA reads TGTGCCACGGGGGAGGACAGCTTGGAGGTTCAAGCGCAGTTCTTC.

The V call is TRBV7-3, the J call TRBJ2-3; D remains ambiguous. Trimming removed 5 bases at V and 2 bases at J, with 8 bases between. This CDR3 has 13 amino acids. Germline values: CDR1 SGHTA, CDR2 FQGTGA. CDR3 nucleotide sequence: TGTGCCAGCAGCCCGTCAACCACAGATACGCAGTATTTT. Translated, it gives CASSPSTTDTQYF.

This clonotype was found a few times. The V call is TRBV5-5, the J call TRBJ2-6; TRBD2 matches 10 bases. Germline values: CDR1 SGHKS, CDR2 YYEKEE (reference sequence). Losses at the gene ends were 0 bases for V and 0 bases for J; bases not matched to a gene: 0. The CDR3 runs to 17 residues. CDR3 coding DNA: TGTGCCAGCAGCTTGGCTAGCGGGGGCTCTGGGGCCAACGTCCTGACTTTC. As protein: CASSLASGGSGANVLTF.

This clonotype was observed many times. The chain uses TRBV10-3 and TRBJ2-1; D not certain. V shed 4 bases and J shed 0 bases, with 7 bases lying between them. Germline-derived CDR1 and CDR2 are ENHRY and SYGVKD. The CDR3 is 14 amino acids. The CDR3 DNA follows: TGTGCCATCAGTGGTACGAGCTCCTACAATGAGCAGTTCTTC. The encoded protein is CAISGTSSYNEQFF.

The chain has TRBV3-1 and TRBJ2-1, with 8 bases lining up with TRBD1. J lost 4 bases, V lost 1 base, and 6 bases had no gene match. The CDR3 is made up of 16 amino acids. Per germline, CDR1 LGHDT and CDR2 YNNKEL (reference sequence). CDR3 coding DNA: TGTGCCAGCAGCCAAGGCAGGACAGGGTTATACAATGAGCAGTTCTTC. It specifies CASSQGRTGLYNEQFF.